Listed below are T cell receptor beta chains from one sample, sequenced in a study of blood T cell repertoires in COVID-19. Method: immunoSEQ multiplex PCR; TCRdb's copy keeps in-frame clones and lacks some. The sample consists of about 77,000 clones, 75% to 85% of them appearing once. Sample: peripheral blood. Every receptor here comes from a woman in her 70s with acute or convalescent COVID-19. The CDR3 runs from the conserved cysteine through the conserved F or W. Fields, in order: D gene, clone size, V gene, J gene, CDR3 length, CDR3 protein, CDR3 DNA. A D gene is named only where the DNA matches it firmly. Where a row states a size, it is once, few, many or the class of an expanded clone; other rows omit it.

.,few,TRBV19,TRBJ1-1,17,CASSTLPPGVSGTEAFF,TGTGCCAGTAGTACCTTACCGCCCGGGGTGTCGGGCACTGAAGCTTTCTTT
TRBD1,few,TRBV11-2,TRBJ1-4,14,CASSPTGDNEKLFF,TGTGCCAGCAGTCCGACAGGGGATAATGAAAAACTGTTTTTT
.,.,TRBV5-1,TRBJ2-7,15,CASSSPHDGTYEQYF,TGCGCCAGCAGCTCACCCCACGACGGGACCTACGAGCAGTACTTC
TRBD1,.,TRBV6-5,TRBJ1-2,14,CASRTGPGYYGYTF,TGTGCCAGCAGGACAGGGCCCGGATACTATGGCTACACCTTC
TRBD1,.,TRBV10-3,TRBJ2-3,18,CAISKSGQGAVGTDTQYF,TGTGCCATCAGTAAATCCGGACAGGGGGCAGTAGGCACAGATACGCAGTATTTT
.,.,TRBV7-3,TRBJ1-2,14,CASSLNGQGIGYTF,TGTGCCAGCAGCTTAAATGGCCAGGGAATTGGCTACACCTTC
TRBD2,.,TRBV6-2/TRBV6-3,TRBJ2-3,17,CASSYPVLAVGADTQYF,TGTGCCAGCAGTTACCCGGTTCTAGCGGTAGGCGCAGATACGCAGTATTTT
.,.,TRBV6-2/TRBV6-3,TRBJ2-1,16,CASSSRKAGSYNEQFF,TGTGCCAGCAGTTCGCGGAAGGCGGGCTCCTACAATGAGCAGTTCTTC
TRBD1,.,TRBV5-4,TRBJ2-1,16,CASSYVTGGFDNEQFF,TGTGCCAGCAGTTACGTAACAGGGGGCTTCGACAATGAGCAGTTCTTC
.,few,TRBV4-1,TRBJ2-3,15,CASSQVQGDADTQYF,TGCGCCAGCAGCCAAGTACAGGGTGATGCAGATACGCAGTATTTT
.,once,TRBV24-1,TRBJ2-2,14,CATTGTSNTGELFF,TGTGCCACAACCGGGACATCTAACACCGGGGAGCTGTTTTTT
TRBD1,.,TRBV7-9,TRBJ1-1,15,CASSLQGGRNTEAFF,TGTGCCAGCAGCTTACAAGGGGGCCGGAACACTGAAGCTTTCTTT
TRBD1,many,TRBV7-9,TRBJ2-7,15,CASSDLGQGSYEQYF,TGTGCCAGCAGCGATCTGGGACAGGGATCCTACGAGCAGTACTTC
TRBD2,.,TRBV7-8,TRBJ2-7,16,CASSPLLAEYSYEQYF,TGTGCCAGCAGCCCCTTACTAGCGGAATACTCCTACGAGCAGTACTTC
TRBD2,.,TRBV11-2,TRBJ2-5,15,CASSSAGLVLETQYF,TGTGCCAGCAGCTCAGCGGGACTAGTTTTAGAGACCCAGTACTTC
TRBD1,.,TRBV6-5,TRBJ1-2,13,CASTGTGHYGYTF,TGTGCCAGCACCGGGACAGGCCACTATGGCTACACCTTC
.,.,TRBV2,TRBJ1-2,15,CASRPRSGTFDGYTF,TGTGCCAGCAGGCCCCGCTCCGGGACATTTGATGGCTACACCTTC
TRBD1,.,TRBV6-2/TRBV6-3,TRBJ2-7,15,CASSSAGTGGYEQYF,TGTGCCAGCAGTTCTGCCGGGACAGGGGGCTACGAGCAGTACTTC
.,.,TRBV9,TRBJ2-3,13,CASSVSRTDTQYF,TGTGCCAGCAGCGTTTCGAGGACAGATACGCAGTATTTT
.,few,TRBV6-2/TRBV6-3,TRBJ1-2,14,CASSYEQGGYGYTF,TGTGCCAGCAGTTACGAACAGGGCGGGTATGGCTACACCTTC
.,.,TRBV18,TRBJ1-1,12,CASSEGNTEAFF,TGTGCCAGCTCGGAGGGGAACACTGAAGCTTTCTTT
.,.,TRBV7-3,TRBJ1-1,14,CASSLTLGSTEAFF,TGTGCCAGCAGCTTAACGTTGGGCAGCACTGAAGCTTTCTTT